Below, 21 T cell receptor beta chains from the same sample are listed, as sequenced in a study of T cells in Graves' hyperthyroidism and ophthalmopathy (dated by TCRdb to the late 2010s). The library was produced with multiplex PCR. Sequencing used an Illumina HiSeq 2000. The TCR beta CDR3 regions were amplified from the RNA transcripts. A first-round RT-PCR of the TCR CDR3 used the HTBI primer set with the Qiagen OneStep RT-PCR kit. The public reads were quality trimmed at Q25 with fastp and then assembled into clones with MiXCR by TCRdb, keeping productive beta chains. Every CDR3 protein is listed once, alongside the most common genes and DNA of its rows. This sample is represented by 200,000 to 250,000 distinct CDR3 sequences; around 25% of them were singletons. About a third of the sample lies in the top ten. What was sequenced was blood. These receptors came from a woman between 40 and 50 years old with Graves' ophthalmopathy.

This clonotype appeared many times. V is TRBV7-2 and J is TRBJ2-2; D remains unclear. The CDR3 consists of 12 residues. V lost 5 bases, J lost 3 bases, and 4 bases lay in between. Germline V CDR1 and CDR2: SGHTA, FQGNSA. The DNA of the CDR3 is TGTGCCAGCAGCCCGGACACCGGGGAGCTGTTTTTT. Translation gives CASSPDTGELFF.

This rearrangement joins TRBV5-1 to TRBJ1-1; D remains unclear. The CDR3 runs 13 residues. Germline CDR1 reads SGHRS; CDR2 reads YFSETQ. Trimming took 4 bases from V and 5 from J, leaving 12 bases between them. The CDR3 DNA sequence: TGCGCCAGCAGCACCGGACCGGAGACTGAAGCTTTCTTT. Translation: CASSTGPETEAFF.

This clonotype was observed a few times. This rearrangement joins TRBV19 to TRBJ2-5; D gene unclear. This CDR3 contains 15 residues. Germline CDR1 reads LNHDA; CDR2 reads SQIVND (reference sequence). The V gene lost 5 bases and the J gene lost 5 bases, with 18 bases spanning the gap. In DNA, the CDR3 is TGTGCCAGTAGTCCACCCGGACCGGCGACGGAGACCCAGTACTTC. Encoded protein: CASSPPGPATETQYF.

This clonotype was seen ten or more times. The chain links TRBV12-3 or TRBV12-4 to TRBJ1-1; D is perhaps TRBD1 (5 bases). This CDR3 comprises 14 residues. Trimming cost V 6 bases and J 0 bases, with 11 bases left between them. In nucleotides, the CDR3 is TGTGCCAGCAGGTCTGGGGGGATGAACACTGAAGCTTTCTTT. It translates to CASRSGGMNTEAFF.

This chain links TRBV3-1 with TRBJ2-7, with 13 bases aligning to TRBD2. The ends lost 4 bases at V and 4 bases at J; junction bases unmatched: 4. The CDR3 is 15 amino acids. Germline V lookup: CDR1 LGHDT, CDR2 YNNKEL (reference sequence). The CDR3 nucleotides are TGTGCCAGCAGCCTTGGGACTAGCGGGATTTACGAGCAGTACTTC. Protein: CASSLGTSGIYEQYF.

This clonotype appeared many times. It is likely a read error, because the conserved phenylalanine at the end of the CDR3 is missing. This chain uses TRBV27 with TRBJ1-1; the D gene is possibly TRBD1 (5 bases). Germline V lookup: CDR1 MNHEY, CDR2 SMNVEV (reference sequence). Trimming removed 2 bases at V and 5 bases at J, with 12 bases between. CDR3 size: 14 residues. In nucleotides, the CDR3 is TGTGCCAGCAGTTTAATGCAGGGAACTACTGAAGCTTTCTCT. Amino acids: CASSLMQGTTEAFS.

This clonotype was counted a few times. The chain recombines TRBV2 with TRBJ2-7; D perhaps matches TRBD1 (6 bases). This CDR3 has 14 residues. V was trimmed by 6 bases and J by 6 bases, leaving 18 bases between them. Per the germline V gene, CDR1 is SNHLY and CDR2 is FYNNEI. CDR3 in amino acids: CASRGVGAVGEQYF. CDR3 coding DNA: TGTGCCAGCAGGGGGGTGGGGGCGGTGGGCGAGCAGTACTTC. Using reference TRBV2 and TRBJ2-7 for the parts outside the CDR3, the full variable domain is EPEVTQTPSHQVTQMGQEVILRCVPISNHLYFYWYRQILGQKVEFLVSFYNNEISEKSEIFDDQFSVERPDGSNFTLKIRSTKLEDSAMYFCASRGVGAVGEQYFGPGTRLTVT.

This clonotype was counted at least ten times. The chain combines TRBV29-1 with TRBJ2-2; maybe TRBD2 (5 bases). V lost 7 bases, J lost 6 bases, and 21 bases lay in between. This CDR3 contains 15 residues. Germline assignment: CDR1 SQVTM and CDR2 ANQGSEA. In DNA, the CDR3 is TGCAGCGCTTCGGGCGGGTTATCGAAGGCCGGGGAGCTGTTTTTT. Protein: CSASGGLSKAGELFF.

This clonotype was counted many times. The chain employs TRBV28 and TRBJ2-7, with TRBD1 as a possible D gene (6 bases). The CDR3 spans 14 residues. Trimming left V 6 bases short and J 1 base short, with 13 bases between. CDR1 and CDR2 (germline): MDHEN, SYDVKM. CDR3 coding DNA: TGTGCCAGCAGGACCACAGGGTGGTCCTACGAGCAGTACTTC. Residues: CASRTTGWSYEQYF.

This clonotype was seen ten or more times. The rearrangement joins TRBV9 to TRBJ2-5; TRBD1 might be the D (7 bases). The CDR3 runs 14 residues. V was clipped by 2 bases and J by 4 bases, with 12 bases between them. The V gene's germline CDR1 is SGDLS and CDR2 YYNGEE. The chain's CDR3 is CASSVPGGGETQYF. In nucleotides, the CDR3 is TGTGCCAGCAGCGTCCCAGGGGGAGGAGAGACCCAGTACTTC.

The CDR3 region is CASSLGGLGSNQPQHF. The DNA for the CDR3 is TGTGCCAGCAGTTTAGGGGGATTGGGTAGCAATCAGCCCCAGCATTTT. The chain is built from TRBV12-3 or TRBV12-4 and TRBJ1-5, with D unclear. CDR3 size: 16 residues. Trimming stripped 1 base from V and 0 bases from J, with 10 bases between.

This clonotype was counted between two and nine times. This chain uses TRBV27 with TRBJ1-1; no reliable D call. Per germline, CDR1 MNHEY and CDR2 SMNVEV (reference sequence). Trimming cost V 0 bases and J 1 base, with 6 bases left between them. The CDR3 covers 14 residues. The CDR3, as DNA: TGTGCCAGCAGTTTATCATTGGGGAACACTGAAGCTTTCTTT. This gives the protein CASSLSLGNTEAFF.

This clonotype has a count of ten or more. At one boundary the junction diverges from the germline segment, which might be a read error. The chain combines TRBV6-5 with TRBJ2-7; 11 bases map to TRBD2. The length of the CDR3 is 14 residues. In germline, CDR1 is MNHEY, CDR2 SVGAGI. This chain's CDR3 is CASSYGTSGEGLDF. The CDR3 nucleotides read TGTGCCAGCAGTTACGGGACTAGCGGAGAGGGGCTCGACTTC.

This chain uses TRBV28 with TRBJ1-6, with 7 nucleotides matching TRBD1. Germline CDR1 is MDHEN and CDR2 is SYDVKM. The CDR3 covers 14 residues. J lost 11 bases, V lost 5 bases, and 9 bases had no gene match. The CDR3: CASSPRQGLPPLHF. The CDR3 nucleotides are TGTGCCAGCAGTCCCCGACAGGGCTTGCCACCCCTCCACTTT.

In this sample, this clonotype turned up many times. The chain joins TRBV7-2 to TRBJ2-7, with a possible D match to TRBD1 (6 bases). The CDR3 contains 13 residues. Germline V lookup: CDR1 SGHTA, CDR2 FQGNSA. V lost 11 bases, J lost 4 bases, and 18 bases lay in between. In DNA, the CDR3 is TGTGCCGGCAACAGGGATCGCAATTACGAGCAGTACTTC. The encoded protein is CAGNRDRNYEQYF.

This clonotype was counted at least ten times. The chain employs TRBV30 and TRBJ2-7, with 13 bases that match TRBD2. V trimming: 5 bases; J trimming: 0 bases; junction bases outside the gene matches: 13. The CDR3 runs to 18 residues. Germline V gene lookup returns CDR1 GTSNPN and CDR2 SVGIG (reference sequence). CDR3 region: CAWGVGTSGTFHSYEQYF. CDR3 in DNA: TGTGCCTGGGGGGTTGGGACTAGCGGGACTTTCCACTCCTACGAGCAGTACTTC. The full variable domain, its missing parts supplied by reference TRBV30 and TRBJ2-7, is SQTIHQWPATLVQPVGSPLSLECTVEGTSNPNLYWYRQAAGRGLQLLFYSVGIGQISSEVPQNLSASRPQDRQFILSSKKLLLSDSGFYLCAWGVGTSGTFHSYEQYFGPGTRLTVT.

This clonotype is a singleton in its sample. The chain couples TRBV3-1 to TRBJ1-5; 11 bases fit TRBD1. Germline V gives CDR1 LGHDT, CDR2 YNNKEL (reference sequence). The CDR3 is 15 residues long. The V gene end was trimmed by 1 base and the J gene end by 8 bases; junction bases not matched to a gene: 4. CDR3 bases: TGTGCCAGCAGCCAAGGGACAGGGGGCAAGGAGCCCCAGCATTTT. Its protein product is CASSQGTGGKEPQHF.

This clonotype was recorded at least ten times. The rearrangement links TRBV6-5 to TRBJ2-5, with 9 nucleotides matching TRBD2. This CDR3 contains 16 residues. From germline, CDR1 is MNHEY and CDR2 SVGAGI. V was clipped by 7 bases and J by 1 base; unmatched bases: 10. Written as DNA, the CDR3 is TGTGCCAGCAAAATAGCGGGAGATTGGGGCCAAGAGACCCAGTACTTC. This encodes CASKIAGDWGQETQYF.

At least ten counts were recorded for this clonotype. As DNA, the CDR3 is TGTGCCAGCAGTTTATTTGCTGGATCCCTGAGGGAGCAGTACTTC. It translates to CASSLFAGSLREQYF. This sequence joins TRBV27 and TRBJ2-7; D is unclear. Trimming shortened V by 1 base and J by 7 bases, and 17 bases separated the two germline ends. This CDR3 spans 15 amino acids. CDR1 and CDR2 from the germline V gene are MNHEY and SMNVEV (reference sequence).

V is TRBV18 and J is TRBJ1-2; possible D gene TRBD1, 5 bases. The CDR3 is 14 amino acids. Germline CDR1 reads KGHSH; CDR2 reads LQKENI. With 1 base removed from V and 3 bases from J, the gap between germline ends came to 9 bases. This CDR3 is CASSPQGRDYGYTF. The DNA of the CDR3 is TGTGCCAGCTCACCACAGGGGCGGGACTATGGCTACACCTTC.

This clonotype has at least ten counts. V usage is TRBV24-1 and J usage is TRBJ2-2; the D gene is possibly TRBD1 (5 bases). CDR1 and CDR2 from the germline V gene are KGHDR and SFDVKD. This CDR3 spans 17 amino acids. V was pared by 4 bases and J by 5 bases, with 19 bases between. CDR3 sequence (DNA): TGTGCCACCAGTGACCCCAGTAGGGGTGTGGGAACCGGGGAGCTGTTTTTT. Translating it yields CATSDPSRGVGTGELFF.